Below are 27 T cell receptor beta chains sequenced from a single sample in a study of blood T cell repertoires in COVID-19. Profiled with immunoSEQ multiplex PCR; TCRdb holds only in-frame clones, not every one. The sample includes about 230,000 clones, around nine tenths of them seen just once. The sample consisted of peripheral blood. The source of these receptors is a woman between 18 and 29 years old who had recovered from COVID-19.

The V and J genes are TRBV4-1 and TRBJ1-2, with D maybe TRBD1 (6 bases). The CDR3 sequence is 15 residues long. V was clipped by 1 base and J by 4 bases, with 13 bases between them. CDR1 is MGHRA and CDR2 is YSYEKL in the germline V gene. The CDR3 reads CASSQGPDSRYGYTF. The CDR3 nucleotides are TGCGCCAGCAGCCAAGGTCCGGACAGTCGCTATGGCTACACCTTC.

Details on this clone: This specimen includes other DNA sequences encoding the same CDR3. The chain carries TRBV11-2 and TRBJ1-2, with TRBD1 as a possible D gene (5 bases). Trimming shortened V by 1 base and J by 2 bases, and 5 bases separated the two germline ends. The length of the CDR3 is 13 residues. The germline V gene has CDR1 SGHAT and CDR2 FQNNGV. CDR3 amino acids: CASSLGQNYGYTF. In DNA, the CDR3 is TGTGCCAGCAGCTTAGGACAGAACTATGGCTACACCTTC.

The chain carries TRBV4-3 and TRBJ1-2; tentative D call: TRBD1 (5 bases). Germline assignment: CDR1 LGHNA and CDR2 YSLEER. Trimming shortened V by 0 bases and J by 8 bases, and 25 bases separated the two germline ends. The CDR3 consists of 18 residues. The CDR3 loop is CASSQDWAFGRQPPGYTF. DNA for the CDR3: TGCGCCAGCAGCCAAGATTGGGCATTTGGTCGACAGCCTCCCGGCTACACCTTC.

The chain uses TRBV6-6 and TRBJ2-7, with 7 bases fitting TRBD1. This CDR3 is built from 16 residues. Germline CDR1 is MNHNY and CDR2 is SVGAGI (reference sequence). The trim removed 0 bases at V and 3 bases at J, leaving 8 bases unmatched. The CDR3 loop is CASSYSMDRINYEQYF. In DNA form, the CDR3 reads TGTGCCAGCAGTTACTCGATGGACAGGATAAACTACGAGCAGTACTTC.

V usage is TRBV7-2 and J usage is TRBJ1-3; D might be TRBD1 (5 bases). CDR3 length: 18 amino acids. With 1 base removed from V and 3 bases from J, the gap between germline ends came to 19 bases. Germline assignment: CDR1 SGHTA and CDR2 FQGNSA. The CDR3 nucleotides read TGTGCCAGCAGCTTAGACGGGGGTCCAGGGAGAGGTGGAAACACCATATATTTT. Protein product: CASSLDGGPGRGGNTIYF.

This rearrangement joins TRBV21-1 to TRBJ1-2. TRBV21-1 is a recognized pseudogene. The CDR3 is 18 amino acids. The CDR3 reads CASSKVFLRDSQKYGYTF. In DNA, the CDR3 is TGTGCCAGCAGCAAAGTGTTTTTACGGGACTCGCAAAAGTATGGCTACACCTTC.

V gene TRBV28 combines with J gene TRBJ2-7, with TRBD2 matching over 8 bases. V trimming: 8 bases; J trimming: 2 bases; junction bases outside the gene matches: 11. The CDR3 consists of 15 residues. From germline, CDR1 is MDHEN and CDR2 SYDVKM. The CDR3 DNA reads TGTGCCAGCCGCCCGGGGGGGGGTAGGGCCTACGAGCAGTACTTC. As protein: CASRPGGGRAYEQYF.

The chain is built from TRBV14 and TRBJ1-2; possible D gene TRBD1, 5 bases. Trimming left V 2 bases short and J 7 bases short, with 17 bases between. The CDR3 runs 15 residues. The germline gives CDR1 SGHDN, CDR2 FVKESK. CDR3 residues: CASSQTPEGRGGYTF. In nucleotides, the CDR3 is TGTGCCAGCAGCCAAACCCCGGAGGGGCGGGGTGGCTACACCTTC. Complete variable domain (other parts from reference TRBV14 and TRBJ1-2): EAGVTQFPSHSVIEKGQTVTLRCDPISGHDNLYWYRRVMGKEIKFLLHFVKESKQDESGMPNNRFLAERTGGTYSTLKVQPAELEDSGVYFCASSQTPEGRGGYTFGSGTRLTVV.

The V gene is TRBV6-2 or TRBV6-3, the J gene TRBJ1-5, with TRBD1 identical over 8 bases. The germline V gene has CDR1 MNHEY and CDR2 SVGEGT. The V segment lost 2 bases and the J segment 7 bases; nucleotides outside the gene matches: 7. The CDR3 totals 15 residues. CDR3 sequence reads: CASSYADRVTQPQHF. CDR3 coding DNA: TGTGCCAGCAGTTACGCGGACAGGGTAACACAGCCCCAGCATTTT.

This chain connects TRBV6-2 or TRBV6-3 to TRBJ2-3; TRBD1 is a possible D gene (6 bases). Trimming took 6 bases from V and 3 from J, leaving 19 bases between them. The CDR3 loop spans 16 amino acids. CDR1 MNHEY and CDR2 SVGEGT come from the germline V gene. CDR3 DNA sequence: TGTGCCAGCAGCTTGCTCCGGGACACGGGGACAGATACGCAGTATTTT. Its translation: CASSLLRDTGTDTQYF.

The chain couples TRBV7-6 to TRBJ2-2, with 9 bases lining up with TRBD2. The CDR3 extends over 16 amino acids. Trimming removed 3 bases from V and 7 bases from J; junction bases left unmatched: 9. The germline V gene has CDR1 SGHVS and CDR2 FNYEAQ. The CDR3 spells CASSFGFVAGVGELFF. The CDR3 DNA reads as TGTGCCAGCAGCTTTGGTTTCGTAGCGGGAGTCGGGGAGCTGTTTTTT.

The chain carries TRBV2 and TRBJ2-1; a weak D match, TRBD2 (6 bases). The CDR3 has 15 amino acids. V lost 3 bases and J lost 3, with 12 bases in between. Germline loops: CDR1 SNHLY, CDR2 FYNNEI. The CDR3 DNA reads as TGTGCCAGCAGTGAGGGGGGAACCTACTACAATGAGCAGTTCTTC. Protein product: CASSEGGTYYNEQFF.

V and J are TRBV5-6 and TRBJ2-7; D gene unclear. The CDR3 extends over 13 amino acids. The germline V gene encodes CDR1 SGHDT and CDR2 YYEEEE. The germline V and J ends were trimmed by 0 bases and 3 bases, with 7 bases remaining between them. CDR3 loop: CASSLGAGYEQYF. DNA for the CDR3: TGTGCCAGCAGCTTGGGAGCCGGCTACGAGCAGTACTTC.

CDR3 sequence: CASSVTGSNEKLFF. CDR3 in DNA: TGTGCCAGCAGCGTGACAGGGAGTAATGAAAAACTGTTTTTT. The chain employs TRBV9 and TRBJ1-4; 7 positions match TRBD1. Trimming at V came to 2 bases and at J to 4 bases, leaving 2 bases not matched to a gene. The CDR3 loop spans 14 amino acids. CDR1 and CDR2 from the germline V gene are SGDLS and YYNGEE. Using reference TRBV9 and TRBJ1-4 for the parts outside the CDR3, the full variable domain is DSGVTQTPKHLITATGQRVTLRCSPRSGDLSVYWYQQSLDQGLQFLIQYYNGEERAKGNILERFSAQQFPDLHSELNLSSLELGDSALYFCASSVTGSNEKLFFGSGTQLSVL.

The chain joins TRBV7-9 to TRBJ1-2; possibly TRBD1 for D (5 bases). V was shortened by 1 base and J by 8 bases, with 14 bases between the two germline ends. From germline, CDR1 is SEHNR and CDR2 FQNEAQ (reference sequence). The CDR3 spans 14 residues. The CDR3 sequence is CASSLVGRPMGYTF. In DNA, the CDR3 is TGTGCCAGCAGCTTAGTGGGGCGGCCTATGGGCTACACCTTC.

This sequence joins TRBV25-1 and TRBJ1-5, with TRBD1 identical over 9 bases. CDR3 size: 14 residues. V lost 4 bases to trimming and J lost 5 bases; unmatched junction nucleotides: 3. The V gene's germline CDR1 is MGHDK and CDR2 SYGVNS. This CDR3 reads CASSGGQGYQPQHF. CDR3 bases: TGTGCCAGCAGTGGGGGACAGGGCTATCAGCCCCAGCATTTT.

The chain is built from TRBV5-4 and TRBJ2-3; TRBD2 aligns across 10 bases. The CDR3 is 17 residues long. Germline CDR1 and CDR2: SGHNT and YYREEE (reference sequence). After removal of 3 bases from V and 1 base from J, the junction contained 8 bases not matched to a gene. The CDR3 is CASSSYLAGVGTDTQYF. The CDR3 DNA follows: TGTGCCAGCAGCTCCTACCTAGCGGGAGTTGGCACAGATACGCAGTATTTT.

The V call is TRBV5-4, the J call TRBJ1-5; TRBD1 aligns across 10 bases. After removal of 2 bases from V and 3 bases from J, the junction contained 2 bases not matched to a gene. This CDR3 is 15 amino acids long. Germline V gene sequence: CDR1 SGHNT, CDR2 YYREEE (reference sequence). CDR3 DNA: TGTGCCAGCAGCTTCGACAGGGGGCTCAATCAGCCCCAGCATTTT. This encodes CASSFDRGLNQPQHF.

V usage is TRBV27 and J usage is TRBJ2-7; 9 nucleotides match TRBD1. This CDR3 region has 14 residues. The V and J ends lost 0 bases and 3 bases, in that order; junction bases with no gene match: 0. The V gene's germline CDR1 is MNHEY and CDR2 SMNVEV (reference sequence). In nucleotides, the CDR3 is TGTGCCAGCAGTTTATCGACAGGGGGCTACGAGCAGTACTTC. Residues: CASSLSTGGYEQYF.

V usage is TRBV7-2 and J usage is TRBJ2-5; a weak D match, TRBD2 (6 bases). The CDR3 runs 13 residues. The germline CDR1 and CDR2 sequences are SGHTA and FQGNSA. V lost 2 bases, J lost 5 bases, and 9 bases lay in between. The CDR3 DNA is TGTGCCAGCAGCTTACGGGGGATGGAGACCCAGTACTTC. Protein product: CASSLRGMETQYF.

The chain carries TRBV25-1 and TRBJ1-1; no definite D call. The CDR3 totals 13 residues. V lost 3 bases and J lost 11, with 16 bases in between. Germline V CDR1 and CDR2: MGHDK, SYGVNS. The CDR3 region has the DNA TGTGCCAGCAGTGATCACGCCGGGGAAGGGGCTTTCTTT. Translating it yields CASSDHAGEGAFF.

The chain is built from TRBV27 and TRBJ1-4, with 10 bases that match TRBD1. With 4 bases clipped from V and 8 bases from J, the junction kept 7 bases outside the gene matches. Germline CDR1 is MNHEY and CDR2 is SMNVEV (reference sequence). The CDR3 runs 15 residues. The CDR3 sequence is CASSSRTGGYEKLFF. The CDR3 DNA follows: TGTGCCAGCAGTTCCCGGACAGGGGGTTACGAAAAACTGTTTTTT.

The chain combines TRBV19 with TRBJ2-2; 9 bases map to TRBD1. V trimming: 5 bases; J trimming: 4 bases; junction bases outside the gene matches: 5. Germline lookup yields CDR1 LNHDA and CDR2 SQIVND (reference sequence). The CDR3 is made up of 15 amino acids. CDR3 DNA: TGTGCCAGTAGTCCCGGGACAGGGACCACCGGGGAGCTGTTTTTT. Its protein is CASSPGTGTTGELFF. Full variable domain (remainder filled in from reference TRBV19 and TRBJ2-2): DGGITQSPKYLFRKEGQNVTLSCEQNLNHDAMYWYRQDPGQGLRLIYYSQIVNDFQKGDIAEGYSVSREKKESFPLTVTSAQKNPTAFYLCASSPGTGTTGELFFGEGSRLTVL.

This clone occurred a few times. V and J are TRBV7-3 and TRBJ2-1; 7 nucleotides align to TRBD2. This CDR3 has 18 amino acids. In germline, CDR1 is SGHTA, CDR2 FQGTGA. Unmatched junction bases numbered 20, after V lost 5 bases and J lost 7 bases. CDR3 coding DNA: TGTGCCAGCAGCCTTACCCCCTCGTGGGAGGGATCGTCGAATGAGCAGTTCTTC. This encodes CASSLTPSWEGSSNEQFF. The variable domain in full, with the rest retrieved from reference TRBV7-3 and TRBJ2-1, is GAGVSQTPSNKVTEKGKYVELRCDPISGHTALYWYRQSLGQGPEFLIYFQGTGAADDSGLPNDRFFAVRPEGSVSTLKIQRTERGDSAVYLCASSLTPSWEGSSNEQFFGPGTRLTVL.

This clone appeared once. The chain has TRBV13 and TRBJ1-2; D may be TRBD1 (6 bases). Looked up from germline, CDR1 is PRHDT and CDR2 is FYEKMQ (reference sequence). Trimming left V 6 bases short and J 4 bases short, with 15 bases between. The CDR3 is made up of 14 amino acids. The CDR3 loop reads CASSEIGGAYGYTF. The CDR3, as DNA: TGTGCCAGCAGTGAAATCGGGGGGGCCTATGGCTACACCTTC.

For the CDR3, the DNA is TGTGCCAGCAGTTCCCGGAGGACCCGCACTGAAGCTTTCTTT. Translated, it gives CASSSRRTRTEAFF. V and J are TRBV28 and TRBJ1-1; no firm D call. Germline values: CDR1 MDHEN, CDR2 SYDVKM. V dropped 4 bases and J dropped 4 bases, with 13 bases sitting between them. The CDR3 loop spans 14 amino acids.

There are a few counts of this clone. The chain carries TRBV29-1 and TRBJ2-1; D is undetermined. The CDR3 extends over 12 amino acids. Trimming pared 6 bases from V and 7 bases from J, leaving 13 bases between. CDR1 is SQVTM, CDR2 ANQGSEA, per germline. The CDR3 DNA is TGCAGCGTGGAGCCCGAAGAGAATGAGCAGTTCTTC. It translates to CSVEPEENEQFF.